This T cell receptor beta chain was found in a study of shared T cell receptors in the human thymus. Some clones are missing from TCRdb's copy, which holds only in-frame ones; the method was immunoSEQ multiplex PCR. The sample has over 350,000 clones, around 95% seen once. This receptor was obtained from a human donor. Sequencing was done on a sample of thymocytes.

CDR3 in DNA: TGTGCCAGCAGTTTTTTAGGGGAGGCGTCCTACAATGAGCAGTTCTTC. This gives the protein CASSFLGEASYNEQFF. The rearrangement uses TRBV27 and TRBJ2-1; a weak D match, TRBD2 (6 bases). The V and J ends lost 3 bases and 1 base respectively, with 13 bases between them. This CDR3 contains 16 residues. Germline V gene data show CDR1 as MNHEY and CDR2 as SMNVEV (reference sequence).